This T cell receptor (beta chain) was identified during a study of T cells in Graves' hyperthyroidism and ophthalmopathy (dated by TCRdb to the late 2010s). As for the study more broadly: Peripheral blood was sampled at the time of initial diagnosis, prior to any treatment. TCR V-J signatures able to tell the groups apart were searched for in a discovery cohort of 90 to 100 patients, of whom around 42 had Graves' ophthalmopathy and around 58 had stable Graves' hyperthyroidism. Prospective prediction of ophthalmopathy was tested in an independent validation cohort consisting of some 19 hyperthyroidism patients and some 15 patients who later progressed to ophthalmopathy. The roughly 99 discovery patients were divided at random into training and test sets in a 7:3 ratio. In six Graves' hyperthyroidism patients, the study also compared T-cell repertoires from thyroid tissue with T-cell repertoires from blood. Following sampling, methimazole starting at 30 mg daily was given to hyperthyroidism patients, and high-dose intravenous methylprednisolone was given to ophthalmopathy patients. The paper describes TCR Vbeta CDR3 sequencing of fewer than 150 peripheral blood samples, made up of approximately 40 ophthalmopathy patients, around 73 hyperthyroidism patients and roughly 17 progressor patients. On the study overall, not on this receptor specifically: A model built on a 13 V-J signature distinguished ophthalmopathy from stable hyperthyroidism, reaching around 88% sensitivity and around 81% specificity in cross-validation and 80%/75% in testing. In validation, the model predicted progression to ophthalmopathy a median of roughly 6.5 months before onset, with about 71% sensitivity and roughly 77% specificity. No statistical method was used to set the sample size in advance, and investigators knew the group allocation. Most expanded thyroid clonotypes (frequency above 0.001) were also found in blood, which suggests that blood repertoires may mirror thyroid immune responses.

TCR beta CDR3 regions were amplified from RNA transcripts. The first round of RT-PCR for the TCR CDR3 was performed with the HTBI primer set and the Qiagen OneStep RT-PCR kit. Libraries were constructed in a second round of multiplex PCR, after which size selection and purification were carried out. Paired-end sequencing of the libraries was performed with 100 bp reads on an Illumina HiSeq2000. Regarding the original processing steps: SOAPnuke was used to process the raw data, throwing out any read that contained adapters or uncalled bases, had a mean Phred below 15, or lacked an exact constant-primer or identifier match. COPE v1.2.5 was used to merge the high-quality paired reads, and each unique nucleotide sequence was defined as a clonotype. MiTCR v1.1 was used to align the clonotypes against IMGT TRBV, TRBD and TRBJ reference segments. The analysis included only V-J combinations with a frequency above 0.0001, which together covered roughly 99% of the repertoires. The TCS score was defined as the ratio of F50 (clonal expansion) to E x V (chaos), calculated using BLOSUM62-based TCRdist between CDR3 peptides within each V-J. Welch's t-statistics and random forest reduced around 520 V-J features to 10 to 15, which were used in a naive Bayes classifier (R e1071). In TCRdb, the public reads were trimmed at Q25 with fastp and aligned with MiXCR, with productive beta chains retained. Each CDR3 protein appears once, grouped with its most common genes and DNA. TCRdb's processing, not the authors', yielded these V and J calls. Here the sample has about 300,000 distinct CDR3 sequences; around 17% occur a single time. Roughly 31% of the sample comes from the top ten.

This clonotype was recorded many times. Its binding antigen is unknown. Nothing much larger sits one base from this clone, and base qualities are not available. A patient counted as having stable Graves' hyperthyroidism if no progression to ophthalmopathy occurred over 18 months of follow-up. Hyperthyroidism patients were newly diagnosed, with disease duration under 2 months, and aged 18 to 65 years. Any patient with an uncontrolled infection, another autoimmune disease, pregnancy or lactation was excluded. Diagnoses relied on clinical symptoms, serum thyroxine and TRAb, thyroid ultrasound and orbital computed tomography. PBMCs were separated from about 10 ml of fresh peripheral blood using Ficoll-Paque density gradient centrifugation. Total RNA was extracted with Trizol reagent, and quality was checked on an Agilent 2100 Bioanalyzer. Reading the germline V gene gives CDR1 SGHDT and CDR2 YYEEEE. Its CDR3 holds 13 amino acids, cysteine through phenylalanine. Only CDR3 DNA remains: 39 bases, in frame from the first base. V loses 4 bases of germline sequence and J loses 3 bases, and the interval between the two ends is 9 bases.

Source material: blood. The sequence joins TRBV5-6 to TRBJ2-3, with no confidently assigned D gene. This TCR was recovered from a man between 25 and 39 years old with Graves' hyperthyroidism. In nucleotides, the sequence is TGTGCCAGCAGCCAACGACTGACAGATACGCAGTATTTT. It translates as CASSQRLTDTQYF.